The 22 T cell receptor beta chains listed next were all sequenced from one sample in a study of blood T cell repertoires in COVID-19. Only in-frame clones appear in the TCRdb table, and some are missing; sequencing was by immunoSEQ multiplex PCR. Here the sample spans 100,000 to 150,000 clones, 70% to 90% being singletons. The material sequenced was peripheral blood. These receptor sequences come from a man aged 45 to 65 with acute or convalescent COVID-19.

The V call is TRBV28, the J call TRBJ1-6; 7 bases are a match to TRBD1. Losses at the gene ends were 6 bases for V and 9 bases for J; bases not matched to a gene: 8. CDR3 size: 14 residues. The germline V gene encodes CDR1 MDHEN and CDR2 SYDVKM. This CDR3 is CASRRQGRSSPLHF. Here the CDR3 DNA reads TGTGCCAGCAGACGACAGGGTAGGAGTTCACCCCTCCACTTT.

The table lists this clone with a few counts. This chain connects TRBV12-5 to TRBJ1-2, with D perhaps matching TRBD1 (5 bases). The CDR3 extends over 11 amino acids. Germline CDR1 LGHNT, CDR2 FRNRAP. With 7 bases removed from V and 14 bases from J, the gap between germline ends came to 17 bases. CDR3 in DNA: TGTGCTAGTGTTCCAGACAGTCAAGTTACCTTC. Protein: CASVPDSQVTF.

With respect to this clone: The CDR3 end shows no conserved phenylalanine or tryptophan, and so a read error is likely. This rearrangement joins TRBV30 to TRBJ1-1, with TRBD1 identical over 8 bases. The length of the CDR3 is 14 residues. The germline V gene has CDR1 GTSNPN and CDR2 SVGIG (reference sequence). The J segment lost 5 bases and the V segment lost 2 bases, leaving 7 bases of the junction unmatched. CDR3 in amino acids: CAWSTLQGVTEAFL. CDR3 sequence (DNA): TGTGCCTGGAGTACCCTACAGGGGGTAACTGAAGCTTTCCTT.

In DNA form, the CDR3 reads TGTGCCAGCAGCTTGGGCCTAGCGGGGGGGCCGGAGACCCAGTACTTC. It translates to CASSLGLAGGPETQYF. The chain combines TRBV5-8 with TRBJ2-5; 12 bases are shared with TRBD2. CDR1 is SGHTS and CDR2 is YDEGEE in the germline V gene. J was trimmed by 5 bases and V by 0 bases; bases with no gene match: 5. The CDR3 sequence is 16 residues long.

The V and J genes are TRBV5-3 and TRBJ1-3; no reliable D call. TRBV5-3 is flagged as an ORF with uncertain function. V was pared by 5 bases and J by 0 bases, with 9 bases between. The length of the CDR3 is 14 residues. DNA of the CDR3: TGTGCCAGAAGAGCCGGGAACTCTGGAAACACCATATATTTT. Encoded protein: CARRAGNSGNTIYF.

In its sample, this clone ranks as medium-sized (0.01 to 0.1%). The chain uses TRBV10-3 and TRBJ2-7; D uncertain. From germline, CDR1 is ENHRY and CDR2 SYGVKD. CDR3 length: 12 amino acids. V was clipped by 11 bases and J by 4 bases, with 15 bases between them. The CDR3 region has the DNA TGTGCCGTCCTAGGTGGTGGGTACGAGCAGTACTTC. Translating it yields CAVLGGGYEQYF.

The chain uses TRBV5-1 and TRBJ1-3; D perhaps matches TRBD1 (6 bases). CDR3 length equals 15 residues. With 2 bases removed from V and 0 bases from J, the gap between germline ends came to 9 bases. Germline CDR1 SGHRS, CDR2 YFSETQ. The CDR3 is CASSFGQSSGNTIYF. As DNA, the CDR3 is TGCGCCAGCAGCTTCGGACAGAGCTCTGGAAACACCATATATTTT.

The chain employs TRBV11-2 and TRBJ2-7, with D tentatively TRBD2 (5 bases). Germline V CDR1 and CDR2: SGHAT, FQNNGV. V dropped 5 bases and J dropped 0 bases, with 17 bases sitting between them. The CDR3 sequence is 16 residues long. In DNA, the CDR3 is TGTGCCAGCAGCCGGATACTCGGGGATTTCTCCTACGAGCAGTACTTC. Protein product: CASSRILGDFSYEQYF.

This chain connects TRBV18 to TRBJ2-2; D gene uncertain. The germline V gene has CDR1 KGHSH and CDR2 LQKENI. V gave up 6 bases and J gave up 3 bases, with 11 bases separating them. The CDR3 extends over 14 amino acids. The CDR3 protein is CASSSRSDTGELFF. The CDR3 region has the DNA TGTGCCAGCTCCTCAAGGAGCGACACCGGGGAGCTGTTTTTT. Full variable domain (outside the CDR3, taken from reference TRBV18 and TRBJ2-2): NAGVMQNPRHLVRRRGQEARLRCSPMKGHSHVYWYRQLPEEGLKFMVYLQKENIIDESGMPKERFSAEFPKEGPSILRIQQVVRGDSAAYFCASSSRSDTGELFFGEGSRLTVL.

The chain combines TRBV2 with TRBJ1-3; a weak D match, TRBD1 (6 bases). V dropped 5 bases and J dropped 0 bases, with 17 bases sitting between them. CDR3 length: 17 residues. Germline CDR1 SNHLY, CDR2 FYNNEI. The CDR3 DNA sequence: TGTGCCAGCAGTCGGGACACGGGGAGAGGCTCTGGAAACACCATATATTTT. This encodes CASSRDTGRGSGNTIYF.

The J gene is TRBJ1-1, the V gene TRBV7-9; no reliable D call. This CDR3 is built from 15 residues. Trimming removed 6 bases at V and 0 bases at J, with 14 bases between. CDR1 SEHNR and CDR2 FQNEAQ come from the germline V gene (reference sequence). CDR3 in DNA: TGTGCCAGCAGATCCTACGGGAGGGTGAACACTGAAGCTTTCTTT. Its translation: CASRSYGRVNTEAFF.

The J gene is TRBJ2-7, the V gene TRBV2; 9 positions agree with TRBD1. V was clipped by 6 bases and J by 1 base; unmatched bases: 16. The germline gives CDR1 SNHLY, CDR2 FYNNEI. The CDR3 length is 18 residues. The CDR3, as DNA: TGTGCCAGCAGGGCCTGGGACAGGGCGCTTTCGGTTTCCTACGAGCAGTACTTC. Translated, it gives CASRAWDRALSVSYEQYF.

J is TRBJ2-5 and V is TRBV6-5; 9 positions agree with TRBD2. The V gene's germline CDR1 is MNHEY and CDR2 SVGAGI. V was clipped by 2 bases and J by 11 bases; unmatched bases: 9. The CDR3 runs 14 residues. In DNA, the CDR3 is TGTGCCAGCAGTTACCGAGGTAGCGGGGGATCGCAGTACTTC. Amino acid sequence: CASSYRGSGGSQYF.

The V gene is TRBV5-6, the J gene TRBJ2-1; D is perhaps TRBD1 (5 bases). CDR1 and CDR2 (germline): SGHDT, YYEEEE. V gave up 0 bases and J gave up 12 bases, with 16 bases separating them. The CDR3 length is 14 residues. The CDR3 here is CASSLEGRRLMQFF. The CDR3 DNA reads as TGTGCCAGCAGCTTGGAGGGGCGGCGGCTGATGCAGTTCTTC.

CDR3 DNA sequence: TGTGCCAGCTCACCCCTACCGGGAACAGGGGACATGAACACTGAAGCTTTCTTT. The encoded protein is CASSPLPGTGDMNTEAFF. This sequence joins TRBV18 and TRBJ1-1; 7 positions agree with TRBD1. Germline values: CDR1 KGHSH, CDR2 LQKENI. The ends lost 3 bases at V and 0 bases at J; junction bases unmatched: 13. This CDR3 has 18 amino acids.

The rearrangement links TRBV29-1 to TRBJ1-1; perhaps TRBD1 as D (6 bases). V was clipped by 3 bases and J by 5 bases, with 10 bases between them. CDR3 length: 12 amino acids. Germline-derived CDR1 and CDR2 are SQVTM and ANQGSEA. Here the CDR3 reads CSVDRGGTEAFF. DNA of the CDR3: TGCAGCGTTGACAGGGGAGGGACTGAAGCTTTCTTT. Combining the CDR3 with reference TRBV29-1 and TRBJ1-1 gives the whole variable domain SAVISQKPSRDICQRGTSLTIQCQVDSQVTMMFWYRQQPGQSLTLIATANQGSEATYESGFVIDKFPISRPNLTFSTLTVSNMSPEDSSIYLCSVDRGGTEAFFGQGTRLTVV.

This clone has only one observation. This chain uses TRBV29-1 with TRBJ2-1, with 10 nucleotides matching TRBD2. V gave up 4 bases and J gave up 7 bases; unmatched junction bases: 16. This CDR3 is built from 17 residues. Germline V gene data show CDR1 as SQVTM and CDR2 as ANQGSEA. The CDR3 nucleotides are TGCAGCGTTGCAGCTAGCGGGAGCCCCCGCATCGGGAATGAGCAGTTCTTC. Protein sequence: CSVAASGSPRIGNEQFF.

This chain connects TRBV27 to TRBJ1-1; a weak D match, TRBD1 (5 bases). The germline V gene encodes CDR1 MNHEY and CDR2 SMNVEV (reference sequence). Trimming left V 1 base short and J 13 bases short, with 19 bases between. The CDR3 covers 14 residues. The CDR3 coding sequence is TGTGCCAGCAGTTTATATTTGTTAGGGGCCGCCCTTTTCTTT. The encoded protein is CASSLYLLGAALFF.

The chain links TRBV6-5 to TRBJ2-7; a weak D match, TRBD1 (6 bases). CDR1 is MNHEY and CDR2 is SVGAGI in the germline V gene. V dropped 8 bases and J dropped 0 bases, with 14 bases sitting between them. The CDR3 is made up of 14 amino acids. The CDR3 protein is CASGVDRSSYEQYF. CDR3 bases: TGTGCCAGCGGAGTCGACAGGAGCTCCTACGAGCAGTACTTC.

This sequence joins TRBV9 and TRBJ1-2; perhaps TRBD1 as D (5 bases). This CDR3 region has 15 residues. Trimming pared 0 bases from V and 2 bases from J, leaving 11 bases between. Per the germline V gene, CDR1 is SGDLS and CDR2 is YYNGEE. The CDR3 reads CASSVEGVLNYGYTF. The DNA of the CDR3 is TGTGCCAGCAGCGTAGAAGGGGTCCTAAACTATGGCTACACCTTC.

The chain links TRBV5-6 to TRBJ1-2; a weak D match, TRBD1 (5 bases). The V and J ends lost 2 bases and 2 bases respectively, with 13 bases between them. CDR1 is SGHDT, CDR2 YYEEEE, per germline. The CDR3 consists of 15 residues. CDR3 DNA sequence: TGTGCCAGCAGCTTCCAGGGTATGATGAACTATGGCTACACCTTC. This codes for CASSFQGMMNYGYTF.

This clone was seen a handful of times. The CDR3 DNA reads as TGTGCCAGTAGCCGCGGCACTGGGGGCTTGGGCTATGGCTACACCTTC. Protein product: CASSRGTGGLGYGYTF. The chain recombines TRBV19 with TRBJ1-2, with TRBD1 as a possible D gene (6 bases). Trimming cost V 6 bases and J 4 bases, with 21 bases left between them. This CDR3 has 16 residues. Germline CDR1 and CDR2: LNHDA and SQIVND (reference sequence).